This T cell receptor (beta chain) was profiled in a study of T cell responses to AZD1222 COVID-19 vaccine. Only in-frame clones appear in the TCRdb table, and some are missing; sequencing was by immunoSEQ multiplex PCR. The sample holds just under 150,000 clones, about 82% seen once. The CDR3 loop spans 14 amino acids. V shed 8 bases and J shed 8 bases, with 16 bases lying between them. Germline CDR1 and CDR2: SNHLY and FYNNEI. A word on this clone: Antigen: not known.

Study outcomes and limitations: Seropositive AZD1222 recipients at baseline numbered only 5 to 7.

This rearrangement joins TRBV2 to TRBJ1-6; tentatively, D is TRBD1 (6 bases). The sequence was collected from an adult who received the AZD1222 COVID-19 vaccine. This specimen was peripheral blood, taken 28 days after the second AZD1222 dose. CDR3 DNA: TGTGCCAGCTCGGATGCAGGGGCTTATTCACCCCTCCACTTT. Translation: CASSDAGAYSPLHF.